This entry lists 15 T cell receptor beta chains sequenced from one sample in a study of cytomegalovirus exposure and HLA in healthy donors. Method: immunoSEQ multiplex PCR; TCRdb's copy keeps in-frame clones and lacks some. The repertoire holds fewer than 200,000 clones, with approximately 86% as singletons. The sequenced sample was PBMCs. Receptor source: a man aged 25-45 years in good health and CMV-seropositive.

The chain employs TRBV5-1 and TRBJ2-5; a possible D gene is TRBD1 (5 bases). Trimming removed 4 bases from V and 5 bases from J, with 15 bases in between. Germline V CDR1 and CDR2: SGHRS, YFSETQ. The CDR3 loop spans 14 amino acids. Here the CDR3 reads CASSDQGGRETQYF. CDR3 DNA: TGCGCCAGCAGCGATCAGGGTGGAAGGGAGACCCAGTACTTC.

The rearrangement joins TRBV7-8 to TRBJ1-2; 10 positions agree with TRBD1. The V gene end was trimmed by 5 bases and the J gene end by 8 bases; junction bases not matched to a gene: 11. Germline CDR1 SGHVS, CDR2 FQNEAQ. The CDR3 has 15 residues. CDR3 sequence: CASSPRTGGLGGYTF. DNA of the CDR3: TGTGCCAGCAGCCCCCGGACAGGGGGTTTAGGCGGCTACACCTTC.

As DNA, the CDR3 is TGTGCCAGCAGTTCGTCGACAGGGATAGGTAATTCACCCCTCCACTTT. Amino acids: CASSSSTGIGNSPLHF. V usage is TRBV6-6 and J usage is TRBJ1-6; 7 bases align to TRBD1. In germline, CDR1 is MNHNY, CDR2 SVGAGI (reference sequence). Germline trimming cut 4 bases from V and 6 bases from J; bases unmatched to any gene: 9. The CDR3 length is 16 residues.

This clone was observed once. The chain combines TRBV15 with TRBJ2-7; TRBD1 is a possible D gene (6 bases). Germline V CDR1 and CDR2: LNHNV, YYDKDF (reference sequence). CDR3 length equals 15 residues. V lost 0 bases and J lost 3, with 12 bases in between. DNA of the CDR3: TGTGCCACCAGCAGAGACAGGGGATCAGGCTACGAGCAGTACTTC. This gives the protein CATSRDRGSGYEQYF.

The rearrangement joins TRBV28 to TRBJ2-1; D remains ambiguous. The germline V and J ends were trimmed by 2 bases and 13 bases, with 15 bases remaining between them. The CDR3 consists of 13 residues. Germline values: CDR1 MDHEN, CDR2 SYDVKM. The CDR3 reads CASSLETIVSQFF. For the CDR3, the DNA is TGTGCCAGCAGTTTAGAGACAATCGTTTCTCAGTTCTTC.

V gene TRBV7-3 combines with J gene TRBJ2-5; 7 bases fit TRBD2. CDR1 SGHTA and CDR2 FQGTGA come from the germline V gene. The CDR3 is 14 residues long. The V gene end was trimmed by 8 bases and the J gene end by 4 bases; junction bases not matched to a gene: 10. The CDR3: CASSPASGRETQYF. The DNA of the CDR3 is TGTGCCAGCTCCCCCGCTAGCGGTCGAGAGACCCAGTACTTC.

This rearrangement joins TRBV27 to TRBJ2-2, with a weak D call TRBD1 (5 bases). Germline assignment: CDR1 MNHEY and CDR2 SMNVEV (reference sequence). CDR3 length: 15 amino acids. The germline V and J ends were trimmed by 8 bases and 5 bases, with 18 bases remaining between them. CDR3 sequence (DNA): TGTGCCAGCCGTGGTCTGGGGCAGTCGACCGGGGAGCTGTTTTTT. It is translated as CASRGLGQSTGELFF.

CDR3 protein: CASSLLGGSYEQYF. CDR3 DNA: TGTGCCAGCAGTTTATTAGGGGGCTCCTACGAGCAGTACTTC. V and J are TRBV27 and TRBJ2-7; perhaps TRBD1 as D (6 bases). The V gene's germline CDR1 is MNHEY and CDR2 SMNVEV (reference sequence). The CDR3 totals 14 residues. V was pared by 1 base and J by 0 bases, with 7 bases between.

V gene TRBV25-1 combines with J gene TRBJ1-1, with TRBD1 identical over 8 bases. Germline V gene lookup returns CDR1 MGHDK and CDR2 SYGVNS. The J segment lost 1 base and the V segment lost 6 bases, leaving 7 bases of the junction unmatched. This CDR3 has 15 residues. The CDR3 reads CASSQNRGRNTEAFF. As DNA, the CDR3 is TGTGCCAGCAGCCAAAACAGGGGGAGGAACACTGAAGCTTTCTTT.

The chain is built from TRBV7-9 and TRBJ1-5; D ambiguous. V lost 4 bases, J lost 2 bases, and 12 bases lay in between. CDR3 length equals 15 residues. The germline V gene encodes CDR1 SEHNR and CDR2 FQNEAQ (reference sequence). The CDR3 nucleotides are TGTGCCAGCAGCTATGACAATTCGGGCAATCAGCCCCAGCATTTT. Translation gives CASSYDNSGNQPQHF.

V and J are TRBV6-1 and TRBJ1-4; TRBD1 matches at 11 bases. V was clipped by 1 base and J by 8 bases; unmatched bases: 0. The CDR3 runs 14 residues. CDR1 is MNHNS, CDR2 SASEGT, per germline. The CDR3 coding sequence is TGTGCCAGCAGTGAAGGGACAGGGGGCGAAAAACTGTTTTTT. Encoded protein: CASSEGTGGEKLFF.

The J gene is TRBJ1-1, the V gene TRBV11-3; a possible D gene is TRBD1 (5 bases). Trimming pared 4 bases from V and 1 base from J, leaving 13 bases between. CDR3 size: 15 residues. Per the germline V gene, CDR1 is SGHNT and CDR2 is YENEEA. The CDR3 reads CASSSTPGPNTEAFF. Here the CDR3 DNA reads TGTGCCAGCAGCTCGACTCCGGGACCGAACACTGAAGCTTTCTTT.

The chain couples TRBV2 to TRBJ2-3; 10 bases map to TRBD2. Germline CDR1 reads SNHLY; CDR2 reads FYNNEI. This CDR3 comprises 14 residues. V lost 5 bases and J lost 2; bases outside the gene matches: 1. Here the CDR3 reads CASSSGGDTDTQYF. The CDR3 coding sequence is TGTGCCAGCAGTAGCGGGGGGGACACAGATACGCAGTATTTT. The full variable domain, in which reference TRBV2 and TRBJ2-3 provide the parts outside the CDR3, is EPEVTQTPSHQVTQMGQEVILRCVPISNHLYFYWYRQILGQKVEFLVSFYNNEISEKSEIFDDQFSVERPDGSNFTLKIRSTKLEDSAMYFCASSSGGDTDTQYFGPGTRLTVL.

The chain joins TRBV19 to TRBJ2-7; TRBD2 aligns across 11 bases. The CDR3 has 15 amino acids. Trimming removed 4 bases from V and 2 bases from J; junction bases left unmatched: 4. Germline CDR1 and CDR2: LNHDA and SQIVND (reference sequence). Here the CDR3 reads CASSTRLAGPYEQYF. In nucleotides, the CDR3 is TGTGCCAGTAGTACCAGACTAGCGGGACCCTACGAGCAGTACTTC.

The V and J genes are TRBV7-2 and TRBJ1-2; the D gene is possibly TRBD1 (5 bases). Per germline, CDR1 SGHTA and CDR2 FQGNSA. V shed 1 base and J shed 7 bases, with 13 bases lying between them. The CDR3 sequence is 14 residues long. The CDR3 nucleotides read TGTGCCAGCAGCTTAGAAGGGCAGGGTCGTGGCTACACCTTC. Translation: CASSLEGQGRGYTF.